Listed here are 30 T cell receptor beta chains from one sample, sequenced in a study of blood T cells in healthy people across ages. The second PCR ran roughly 7 to 12 cycles with a sample-barcoded 5' primer and J-beta primers. TCRdb independently ran MiXCR on the 5' RACE reads; one entry per CDR3 protein. The table includes 550,000 to 650,000 distinct CDR3 sequences, under 30% detected once. The material sequenced was blood. The receptors originated from an elderly woman in good health.

The genes are TRBV7-2 and TRBJ2-5; TRBD2 agrees at 12 bases. The CDR3 runs 17 residues. V gave up 5 bases and J gave up 1 base; unmatched junction bases: 8. The germline V gene encodes CDR1 SGHTA and CDR2 FQGNSA. The CDR3 sequence is CASSPLGLAGSQETQYF. CDR3 DNA: TGTGCCAGCAGCCCGCTAGGACTAGCGGGGTCCCAAGAGACCCAGTACTTC.

This clonotype appeared a few times. V is TRBV28 and J is TRBJ1-2; D unresolved. This CDR3 has 15 residues. The V end was cut by 7 bases, the J end by 4 bases, with 19 bases between. Germline-derived CDR1 and CDR2 are MDHEN and SYDVKM. The CDR3 region is CASNARSRRGYGYTF. The CDR3 DNA is TGTGCCAGCAACGCCAGGAGTCGCCGGGGCTATGGCTACACCTTC.

This clonotype was found many times. The rearrangement links TRBV7-2 to TRBJ2-4; unclear D gene. V lost 4 bases to trimming and J lost 6 bases, with 13 bases between them. The CDR3 sequence is 14 residues long. Per the germline V gene, CDR1 is SGHTA and CDR2 is FQGNSA. The chain's CDR3 is CASSSLSRANIQYF. CDR3 sequence (DNA): TGTGCCAGCAGCTCATTGTCTAGGGCAAACATTCAGTACTTC.

This clonotype was seen ten or more times. CDR3 nucleotides: TGCGCCAGCAGGGCCGGGACAGCTTATGGCTACACCTTC. Protein sequence: CASRAGTAYGYTF. The chain links TRBV5-1 to TRBJ1-2; TRBD1 matches at 7 bases. The V gene's germline CDR1 is SGHRS and CDR2 YFSETQ. The CDR3 spans 13 residues. V lost 5 bases to trimming and J lost 5 bases; unmatched junction nucleotides: 6.

This clonotype came up a few times. The chain has TRBV9 and TRBJ1-4, with 11 bases that match TRBD1. Germline lookup yields CDR1 SGDLS and CDR2 YYNGEE. V was clipped by 4 bases and J by 7 bases; unmatched bases: 21. The CDR3 runs 20 residues. The CDR3 nucleotides read TGTGCCAGCAGCCCCGAGGGGGTAACCGGGACAGGGGGTGTTGTTGAAAAACTGTTTTTT. Translating it yields CASSPEGVTGTGGVVEKLFF. The variable domain in full, with the rest retrieved from reference TRBV9 and TRBJ1-4, is DSGVTQTPKHLITATGQRVTLRCSPRSGDLSVYWYQQSLDQGLQFLIQYYNGEERAKGNILERFSAQQFPDLHSELNLSSLELGDSALYFCASSPEGVTGTGGVVEKLFFGSGTQLSVL.

As concerns this clonotype: The germline gene is not matched at one end of the junction; a read error may be the cause. The rearrangement uses TRBV27 and TRBJ1-5; no definite D call. This CDR3 has 13 amino acids. Germline assignment: CDR1 MNHEY and CDR2 SMNVEV (reference sequence). The CDR3 DNA reads as TGTGCCAGCAGGGGCAGGATAAATCAGCCCCACCATTTT. This sequence encodes CASRGRINQPHHF.

About this clonotype itself: Being one base from a much bigger clone, this may be a read error. The chain carries TRBV20-1 and TRBJ2-7; 7 bases map to TRBD2. CDR3 length equals 14 residues. Germline CDR1 and CDR2: DFQATT and SNEGSKA (reference sequence). Unmatched junction bases numbered 12, after V lost 3 bases and J lost 7 bases. CDR3 residues: CSARSGESYNEQYF. The CDR3 DNA follows: TGCAGTGCTAGGAGCGGGGAGAGCTACAATGAGCAGTACTTC.

This clonotype was seen more than once but under ten times. Written as DNA, the CDR3 is TGCAGTGTACAGGGGACCGAGCGGCAGTACTTC. The encoded protein is CSVQGTERQYF. This sequence joins TRBV20-1 and TRBJ2-5; TRBD1 matches at 7 bases. This CDR3 is built from 11 residues. CDR1 and CDR2 from the germline V gene are DFQATT and SNEGSKA (reference sequence). The V gene end was trimmed by 7 bases and the J gene end by 11 bases; junction bases not matched to a gene: 10.

This clonotype was picked up many times. The chain's CDR3 is CASSISGNQPQHF. The CDR3 DNA follows: TGTGCCAGCAGCATTTCAGGGAATCAGCCCCAGCATTTT. This chain joins TRBV16 and TRBJ1-5, with a tentative D call TRBD1 (5 bases). Germline loops: CDR1 KGHSY, CDR2 FQNENV. V was trimmed by 5 bases and J by 4 bases, leaving 9 bases between them. This CDR3 has 13 amino acids.

This chain links TRBV28 with TRBJ2-3; D might be TRBD2 (6 bases). Deletions cut 2 bases from V and 5 bases from J, with 11 bases between. CDR3 length: 14 residues. CDR1 is MDHEN, CDR2 SYDVKM, per germline. The CDR3 DNA reads TGTGCCAGCAGTTTAGGGCGTAGCGGAGATACGCAGTATTTT. This codes for CASSLGRSGDTQYF.

This clonotype was counted only a few times. The chain has TRBV6-1 and TRBJ2-7, with TRBD2 matching 9 bases. V lost 7 bases and J lost 10; bases outside the gene matches: 14. The CDR3 consists of 14 residues. Germline-derived CDR1 and CDR2 are MNHNS and SASEGT. The chain's CDR3 is CASTRSGGNNEQYF. As DNA, the CDR3 is TGTGCCAGCACCCGTAGCGGGGGAAACAATGAACAGTACTTC.

This rearrangement joins TRBV7-2 to TRBJ2-1; 11 bases are shared with TRBD2. This CDR3 is 16 amino acids long. After removal of 1 base from V and 9 bases from J, the junction contained 8 bases not matched to a gene. Germline V gene sequence: CDR1 SGHTA, CDR2 FQGNSA. CDR3 protein: CASSLELAGGPVEQFF. Here the CDR3 DNA reads TGTGCCAGCAGCTTAGAATTAGCGGGGGGGCCGGTTGAGCAGTTCTTC.

In this sample, this clonotype turned up many times. The chain employs TRBV20-1 and TRBJ2-1; TRBD1 matches 10 bases. The CDR3 totals 16 residues. V lost 6 bases to trimming and J lost 0 bases; unmatched junction nucleotides: 8. Germline V gives CDR1 DFQATT, CDR2 SNEGSKA (reference sequence). CDR3 nucleotide sequence: TGCAGTGCGGGACAGGGGTACCCCAGCTCCTACAATGAGCAGTTCTTC. Translation: CSAGQGYPSSYNEQFF.

This clonotype was recorded many times. V usage is TRBV6-6 and J usage is TRBJ1-2; D remains unclear. This CDR3 has 13 residues. The germline V gene encodes CDR1 MNHNY and CDR2 SVGAGI (reference sequence). V was pared by 6 bases and J by 0 bases, with 8 bases between. The CDR3 DNA sequence: TGTGCCAGCAGGGTCAGCTCTAACTATGGCTACACCTTC. Amino acids: CASRVSSNYGYTF.

This clonotype was picked up a small number of times. This could be a read error, since a much larger clone is one nucleotide away. The chain recombines TRBV28 with TRBJ2-7, with D hard to call. From germline, CDR1 is MDHEN and CDR2 SYDVKM. The CDR3 is made up of 16 amino acids. V was trimmed by 3 bases and J by 10 bases, leaving 25 bases between them. CDR3 sequence: CASSFPVTARQEAQYF. Here the CDR3 DNA reads TGTGCCAGCAGTTTCCCGGTTACGGCCCGCCAAGAGGCCCAGTACTTC.

This clonotype came up a few times. The V call is TRBV6-5, the J call TRBJ1-5; TRBD1 matches 7 bases. The V gene end was trimmed by 7 bases and the J gene end by 5 bases; junction bases not matched to a gene: 5. The CDR3 runs 13 residues. The germline CDR1 and CDR2 sequences are MNHEY and SVGAGI. CDR3 sequence reads: CASTRGEDQPQHF. The CDR3 DNA is TGTGCCAGCACCAGGGGGGAGGATCAGCCCCAGCATTTT.

This clonotype was seen a few times. A read error may explain this, as a much larger clone is one base away. CDR3: CASSPLGGSNQPQHF. CDR3 DNA sequence: TGTGCCAGCAGCCCCTTGGGGGGAAGCAATCAGCCCCAGCATTTT. This chain uses TRBV9 with TRBJ1-5; tentative D call: TRBD1 (5 bases). The CDR3 loop spans 15 amino acids. The germline V gene encodes CDR1 SGDLS and CDR2 YYNGEE. V lost 4 bases and J 1 base, leaving 12 bases between the germline ends.

With regard to this clonotype: A much larger clone lies a single base off, so this may be a read error. The chain employs TRBV9 and TRBJ2-7, with TRBD1 matching over 7 bases. In germline, CDR1 is SGDLS, CDR2 YYNGEE. This CDR3 is built from 13 residues. V was pared by 3 bases and J by 5 bases, with 5 bases of the junction left unmatched. The CDR3 here is CASSADRVHEQYF. As DNA, the CDR3 is TGTGCCAGCAGCGCAGACAGGGTCCACGAGCAGTACTTC.

This clonotype was seen repeatedly, ten times or more. This chain connects TRBV7-2 to TRBJ1-6, with a possible D match to TRBD1 (5 bases). Trimming shortened V by 1 base and J by 10 bases, and 14 bases separated the two germline ends. Per germline, CDR1 SGHTA and CDR2 FQGNSA. The CDR3 has 15 amino acids. CDR3 residues: CASSLGLGTGSPLHF. The DNA of the CDR3 is TGTGCCAGCAGCTTAGGTCTGGGGACGGGATCACCCCTCCACTTT.

This clonotype was recorded once. The CDR3 DNA follows: TGCAGTGCTAGAGATCACCTTGCGGGCCGGCAGTTCTTC. Protein sequence: CSARDHLAGRQFF. The V gene is TRBV20-1, the J gene TRBJ2-1; a possible D gene is TRBD2 (5 bases). V was shortened by 0 bases and J by 12 bases, with 15 bases between the two germline ends. CDR3 length equals 13 residues. Germline V gene data show CDR1 as DFQATT and CDR2 as SNEGSKA (reference sequence).

A word on this clonotype: Given a much more abundant clone one base away, this may be a read error. V is TRBV5-1 and J is TRBJ2-1, with D perhaps TRBD2 (6 bases). Germline-derived CDR1 and CDR2 are SGHRS and YFSETQ. Trimming shortened V by 4 bases and J by 7 bases, and 21 bases separated the two germline ends. CDR3 length: 16 residues. The CDR3 loop is CASSLIPGLSRNEQFF. CDR3 in DNA: TGCGCCAGCAGCCTTATACCGGGACTGAGCCGAAATGAGCAGTTCTTC. Filled out from reference TRBV5-1 and TRBJ2-1, the complete variable domain reads KAGVTQTPRYLIKTRGQQVTLSCSPISGHRSVSWYQQTPGQGLQFLFEYFSETQRNKGNFPGRFSGRQFSNSRSEMNVSTLELGDSALYLCASSLIPGLSRNEQFFGPGTRLTVL.

Worth noting for this clonotype: A single base separates this from a much larger clone, so it may be a read error. The chain is built from TRBV2 and TRBJ2-1, with TRBD1 matching over 9 bases. The V and J ends lost 8 bases and 13 bases, in that order; junction bases with no gene match: 12. CDR1 is SNHLY, CDR2 FYNNEI, per germline. The CDR3 consists of 13 residues. The CDR3 region is CASSRDRVKTQFF. The CDR3, as DNA: TGTGCCAGCTCTAGGGACAGGGTTAAGACCCAGTTCTTC.

This clonotype was counted many times. CDR3 nucleotide sequence: TGTGCCAGCACCGTAGGGGGGGGTAGGAACACTGAAGCTTTCTTT. Protein: CASTVGGGRNTEAFF. This chain links TRBV7-2 with TRBJ1-1; possible D gene TRBD1, 6 bases. The germline V gene encodes CDR1 SGHTA and CDR2 FQGNSA. This CDR3 has 15 residues. The ends were cut back, 7 bases at V and 1 base at J, with 16 bases in the middle.

This clonotype was observed at least ten times. The chain combines TRBV4-2 with TRBJ2-4; TRBD2 agrees at 8 bases. Unmatched junction bases numbered 10, after V lost 0 bases and J lost 6 bases. The germline V gene encodes CDR1 LGHNA and CDR2 YNFKEQ. CDR3 size: 17 residues. CDR3 residues: CASSQETSADIVNIQYF. The DNA for the CDR3 is TGTGCCAGCAGCCAAGAGACTAGCGCGGATATTGTAAACATTCAGTACTTC.

This clonotype occurred many times. CDR3 residues: CASSGMDRAYGYTF. CDR3 sequence (DNA): TGTGCCAGCAGCGGGATGGACAGAGCCTATGGCTACACCTTC. The chain employs TRBV9 and TRBJ1-2, with D possibly matching TRBD1 (6 bases). Trimming left V 3 bases short and J 4 bases short, with 13 bases between. CDR1 is SGDLS and CDR2 is YYNGEE in the germline V gene. This CDR3 is 14 amino acids long.

This clonotype appeared many times. The chain combines TRBV10-3 with TRBJ2-7, with a tentative D call TRBD2 (6 bases). The CDR3 has 13 amino acids. Trimming took 6 bases from V and 6 from J, leaving 15 bases between them. The germline V gene has CDR1 ENHRY and CDR2 SYGVKD. CDR3 in amino acids: CAISPGTLGEQYF. CDR3 nucleotides: TGTGCCATCAGCCCCGGGACTTTAGGCGAGCAGTACTTC.

The chain has TRBV27 and TRBJ2-7, with D possibly matching TRBD2 (6 bases). Deletions cut 4 bases from V and 0 bases from J, with 22 bases between. Germline CDR1 reads MNHEY; CDR2 reads SMNVEV (reference sequence). The CDR3 extends over 18 amino acids. Written as DNA, the CDR3 is TGTGCCAGCAGTTCGAATCCCCCGGGACTCATCGGCTCCTACGAGCAGTACTTC. Translation: CASSSNPPGLIGSYEQYF.

This clonotype was recorded at least ten times. The rearrangement uses TRBV29-1 and TRBJ2-1; 10 bases fit TRBD2. This CDR3 is 15 amino acids long. V shed 7 bases, J shed 2 bases, and the junction held 8 bases outside the gene matches. Germline V gives CDR1 SQVTM, CDR2 ANQGSEA. Written as DNA, the CDR3 is TGCAGCGGCAGCGGGGGGGCCGGCGCCTACAATGAGCAGTTCTTC. Protein: CSGSGGAGAYNEQFF.

This clonotype was found many times. The chain carries TRBV6-2 or TRBV6-3 and TRBJ2-5; 7 positions agree with TRBD2. The CDR3 loop spans 14 amino acids. CDR1 and CDR2 (germline): MNHEY, SVGEGT. After removal of 6 bases from V and 2 bases from J, the junction contained 6 bases not matched to a gene. This CDR3 reads CASRNGGTQETQYF. CDR3 sequence (DNA): TGTGCCAGCAGGAACGGGGGGACGCAAGAGACCCAGTACTTC.

To note about this clonotype: One base away lies a much larger clone, so this may be a sequencing read error. J is TRBJ2-7 and V is TRBV4-2, with a possible D match to TRBD1 (6 bases). The CDR3 has 15 residues. With 0 bases removed from V and 7 bases from J, the gap between germline ends came to 16 bases. Germline CDR1 reads LGHNA; CDR2 reads YNFKEQ. In DNA form, the CDR3 reads TGTGCCAGCAGCCAAGAAAGGGAAGGGGGTTATGAGCAGTACTTC. The encoded protein is CASSQEREGGYEQYF.